These 2 T cell receptor beta chains came from one sample sequenced in a study of post-analysis software for immune sequencing data (dated by TCRdb to the mid-2010s). Broader findings and caveats from the paper: Significantly higher frequencies in patients than in controls were found for several TRBV segments, including TRBV5-6, TRBV5-1 and TRBV20-1.

These TCRs are of unknown antigen specificity. Receptor libraries were prepared by PCR. The reads were generated on an Illumina HiSeq 2500. To reduce PCR and sequencing biases, unique molecular identifiers were incorporated into the TCR beta cDNA libraries. The public reads were quality trimmed at Q25 with fastp and then assembled into clones with MiXCR by TCRdb, keeping productive beta chains. Each entry is one CDR3 protein sequence, shown with its most common DNA and genes. This sample lists hundreds of thousands of distinct CDR3 sequences; roughly three fifths were detected once. Of the sample, around 10% falls within the top ten clones. Input material: blood. Receptors originate from a girl between 2 and 10 years old with multiple sclerosis.

Only one count was recorded for this clonotype. CDR3 in amino acids: CASSDTGHPGDEQFF. The CDR3 DNA reads TGTGCCAGCAGCGATACGGGCCACCCGGGGGATGAGCAGTTCTTC. The chain is built from TRBV9 and TRBJ2-1; tentative D call: TRBD2 (6 bases). The CDR3 contains 15 residues. Per germline, CDR1 SGDLS and CDR2 YYNGEE. Trimming shortened V by 3 bases and J by 8 bases, and 18 bases separated the two germline ends.

J is TRBJ2-5 and V is TRBV11-2; 11 bases fit TRBD2. This CDR3 comprises 17 residues. The ends lost 6 bases at V and 2 bases at J; junction bases unmatched: 11. Germline V gene lookup returns CDR1 SGHAT and CDR2 FQNNGV. CDR3: CASRPGTSGADQETQYF. As DNA, the CDR3 is TGTGCCAGCAGACCCGGGACTAGCGGTGCGGATCAAGAGACCCAGTACTTC.